The rows below give T cell receptor beta chains drawn from one sample of a study of glioma-infiltrating T cells. MiXCR, applied by TCRdb to the multiplex PCR reads, yields one record per CDR3 protein. The sample has roughly 350,000 distinct CDR3 sequences, around 38% seen once. Sequenced input: glioma tissue, nonneoplastic brain tissue, or PBMCs (not recorded which). The receptors originated from a human donor with low-grade glioma or glioblastoma, undergoing nonglioma brain surgery, or in good health (not recorded which). The CDR3 runs from the conserved cysteine through the conserved F or W. A D gene is named only where the DNA matches it firmly. Where a row states a size, it is once, few, many or the class of an expanded clone; other rows omit it.

>TRBV7-6|-|-|TRBJ2-5
TGTGCCAGCAGCCCGGGACACCAAGAGACCCAGTACTTC
CASSPGHQETQYF
>TRBV20-1|few|-|TRBJ2-7
TGCAGTGCTAGCTTGCGGGGCACCTACGAGCAGTACTTC
CSASLRGTYEQYF
>TRBV6-2/TRBV6-3|once|TRBD1|TRBJ2-3
TGTGCCAGCGCCGAGAGATGGGGACAGGGGGCCTCTGTGCAGTATTTT
CASAERWGQGASVQYF
>TRBV4-2|many|-|TRBJ1-2
TGTGCCAGCAGCAGCGAGTTTGACTATGGCTACACCTTC
CASSSEFDYGYTF
>TRBV7-3|-|-|TRBJ1-1
TGTGCCAGCAGCTTTAGTCGTGGGGACACTGAAGCTTTCTTT
CASSFSRGDTEAFF
>TRBV20-1|few|-|TRBJ2-5
TGCAGTGCTTTTATGGGGGAGTCGGAGACCCAGTACTTC
CSAFMGESETQYF
>TRBV6-5|many|-|TRBJ2-5
TGTGCCAGCAGTTACGGGGATGAGGTCCAGTACTTC
CASSYGDEVQYF
>TRBV12-3/TRBV12-4|-|-|TRBJ2-6
TGTGCCAGCAGCGGACCGCCCTCTGGGGCCAACGTCCTGACTTTC
CASSGPPSGANVLTF
>TRBV6-1|-|-|TRBJ2-2
TGTGCCAGCATTTTTTTATGGGACGGGGAGCTGTTTTTT
CASIFLWDGELFF
>TRBV6-2/TRBV6-3|many|TRBD2|TRBJ2-4
TGTGCCAGCAGTAGTAGACTAGCGGTCTATCCGGACATTCAGTACTTC
CASSSRLAVYPDIQYF
>TRBV4-1|-|TRBD1|TRBJ2-1
TGCGCCAGCAGCCAAGCCAGGGGACAGGGCGATGAGCAGTTCTTC
CASSQARGQGDEQFF
>TRBV4-1|few|-|TRBJ2-7
TGCGCCAGCAGCCAGGTCACTAGTTATGAGCAGTACTTC
CASSQVTSYEQYF
>TRBV7-2|few|TRBD2|TRBJ2-5
TGTGCCAGCAGCTTTGTTGGACTAGCGGGAGCGGGAGAGACCCAGTACTTC
CASSFVGLAGAGETQYF
>TRBV7-2|-|-|TRBJ2-5
TGTGCCAGCAGCTTAGCGCCAGGCGGGGAGACCCAGTACTTC
CASSLAPGGETQYF
>TRBV7-2|-|TRBD1|TRBJ2-7
TGTGCCAGCAGCACAGGGGTGTCCCCGGAATACGAGCAGTACTTC
CASSTGVSPEYEQYF
>TRBV2|-|-|TRBJ1-2
TGTGCCAGCAGTGGGGACGGATACTATGGCTACACCTTC
CASSGDGYYGYTF
>TRBV19|few|TRBD2|TRBJ2-1
TGTGCCAGTAGTATCTGGGGGGGCAATGAGCAGTTCTTC
CASSIWGGNEQFF
>TRBV28|many|TRBD1|TRBJ1-5
TGTGCCAGCAGGGACAGGAATAATCAGCCCCAGCATTTT
CASRDRNNQPQHF
>TRBV7-9|-|TRBD1|TRBJ1-2
TGTGCCAGCAGCTCGGGACAGGGGGTGTTATATGGCTACACCTTC
CASSSGQGVLYGYTF
>TRBV6-2/TRBV6-3|-|TRBD2|TRBJ2-3
TGTGCCAGCAGTTACCCCGGGACTAGCTATGGAGATACGCAGTATTTT
CASSYPGTSYGDTQYF
>TRBV11-2|-|TRBD1|TRBJ2-7
TGCGCCAGCAGCTTGGGGATCGGACAGGGGTTCGAGCAGTACTTC
CASSLGIGQGFEQYF
>TRBV11-2|few|TRBD2|TRBJ2-1
TGTGCCAGCAGCTTAGTCTTCGGGGCGGGAGGACTCTACAATGAGCAGTTCTTC
CASSLVFGAGGLYNEQFF
>TRBV3-1|few|TRBD2|TRBJ2-2
TGTGCCAGCAGCCAAGATGCGGGAGTGTTCACCGGGGAGCTGTTTTTT
CASSQDAGVFTGELFF
>TRBV28|few|-|TRBJ1-1
TGTGCCAGCAACTTACGGACTGAAGCTTTCTTT
CASNLRTEAFF
>TRBV20-1|few|-|TRBJ2-1
TGCAGTGCTAGGGACCCAGAGGGTCTTGAGCAGTTCTTC
CSARDPEGLEQFF
>TRBV28|-|TRBD2|TRBJ2-7
TGTGCCAGCAGTTTAGGACTAGCGGGTTTCTACGAGCAGTACTTC
CASSLGLAGFYEQYF
>TRBV27|few|-|TRBJ2-2
TGTGCCAGCGGCCTCGGGACCACGGGTACCGGGGAGCTGTTTTTT
CASGLGTTGTGELFF